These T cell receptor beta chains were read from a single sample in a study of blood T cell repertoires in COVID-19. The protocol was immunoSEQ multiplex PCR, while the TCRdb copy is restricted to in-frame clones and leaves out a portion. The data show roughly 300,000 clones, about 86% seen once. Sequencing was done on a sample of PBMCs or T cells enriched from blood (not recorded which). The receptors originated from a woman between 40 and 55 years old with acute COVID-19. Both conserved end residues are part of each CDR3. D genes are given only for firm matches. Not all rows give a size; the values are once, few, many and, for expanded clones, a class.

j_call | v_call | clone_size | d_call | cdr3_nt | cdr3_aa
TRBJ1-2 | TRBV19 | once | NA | TGTGCCAGTAGCAAGCCCATCGGAGGCAGCGACTCGTATGGCTACACCTTC | CASSKPIGGSDSYGYTF
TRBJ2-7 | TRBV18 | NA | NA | TGTGCCAGCTCACCCGCGTCTGTAGCGAAACACGAGCAGTACTTC | CASSPASVAKHEQYF
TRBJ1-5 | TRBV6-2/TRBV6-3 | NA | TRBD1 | TGTGCCAGCAGTTACTCCAAGGGGGCTAGCAATCAGCCCCAGCATTTT | CASSYSKGASNQPQHF
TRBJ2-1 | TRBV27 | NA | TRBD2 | TGTGCCAGCAGTCCCCGTCAGAGCGGGAGGCCCAATGAGCAGTTCTTC | CASSPRQSGRPNEQFF
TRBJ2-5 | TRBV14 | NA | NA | TGTGCCAGCAGCCCTTTGGGGGCGACCCAGTACTTC | CASSPLGATQYF
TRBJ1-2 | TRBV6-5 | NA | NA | TGTGCCAGCAGTTCCGGGGATCGCTATGGCTACACCTTC | CASSSGDRYGYTF
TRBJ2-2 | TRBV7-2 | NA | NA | TGTGCCAGCAGCTTAGGGACAGCGAACACCGGGGAGCTGTTTTTT | CASSLGTANTGELFF
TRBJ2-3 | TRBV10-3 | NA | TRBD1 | TGTGCCATCAGTGAGGGACAGGGGAGGGGAACAGATACGCAGTATTTT | CAISEGQGRGTDTQYF
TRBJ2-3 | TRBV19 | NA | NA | TGTGCCAGTAGTATTTGGCAGGGGGGAGGTGATACGCAGTATTTT | CASSIWQGGGDTQYF
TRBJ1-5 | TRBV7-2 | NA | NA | TGTGCCAGCAGCCCACTGACTGGGCAGCCCCAGCATTTT | CASSPLTGQPQHF
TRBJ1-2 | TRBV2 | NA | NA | TGTGCCAGCAGAGATACCGGGACTTTTCATGGCTACACCTTC | CASRDTGTFHGYTF
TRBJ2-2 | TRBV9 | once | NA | TGTGCCAGCAGCGTAGTCCCAGGCGGGGAGCTGTTTTTT | CASSVVPGGELFF
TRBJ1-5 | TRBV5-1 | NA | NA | TGCGCCAGCAGCTTGGCGCCCGTGGGGGCCCATCAGCCCCAGCATTTT | CASSLAPVGAHQPQHF
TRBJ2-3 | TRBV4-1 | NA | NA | TGCGCCAGCAGTTTCCGGGACACCACCACAGATACGCAGTATTTT | CASSFRDTTTDTQYF
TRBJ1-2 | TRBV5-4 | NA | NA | TGTGCCAGCAGCTTGGACAGGCCCAGCATTTATGGCTACACCTTC | CASSLDRPSIYGYTF
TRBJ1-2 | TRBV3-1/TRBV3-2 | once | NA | TGTGCCAGCAGCCCCGACGGGAGCTATGGCTACACCTTC | CASSPDGSYGYTF
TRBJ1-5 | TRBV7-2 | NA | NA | TGTGCCAGCAGCTCGCAGGGATCTCAGCCCCAGCATTTT | CASSSQGSQPQHF
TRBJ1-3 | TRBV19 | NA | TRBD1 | TGTGCCAGTAGTATAGTTCCAGGGGGAAACTCTGGAAACACCATATATTTT | CASSIVPGGNSGNTIYF
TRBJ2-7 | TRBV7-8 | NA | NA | TGTGCCAGCAGCTTGGACACCCTGTACGAGCAGTACTTC | CASSLDTLYEQYF
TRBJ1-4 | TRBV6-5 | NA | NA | TGTGCCAGCAGTACAACCGGGAGCGGGTATGAAAAACTGTTTTTT | CASSTTGSGYEKLFF
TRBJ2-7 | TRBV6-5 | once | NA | TGTGCCAGCAGTTCCTTAACAGGGAAGAGCTCCTACGAGCAGTACTTC | CASSSLTGKSSYEQYF
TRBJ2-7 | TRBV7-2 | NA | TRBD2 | TGTGCCAGCACACTAGCGGGAACCTACGAGCAGTACTTC | CASTLAGTYEQYF